The rows below give T cell receptor beta chains drawn from one sample of a study of blood T cell repertoires in COVID-19. Clones were sequenced by immunoSEQ multiplex PCR, and TCRdb holds only the in-frame ones, with some missing. The sample holds approximately 190,000 clones, roughly 89% seen once. The sample comprised PBMCs or T cells enriched from blood (not recorded which). Source of these receptors: a woman aged 25 to 45 who had been exposed to COVID-19. Each CDR3 is given with its conserved first and last residue. Size values are once, few and many counts, or a class for expanded clones, and some rows have none.

j_gene | v_gene | abundance | CDR3aa
TRBJ2-7 | TRBV30 | - | CAWSEEDYEQYF
TRBJ2-1 | TRBV7-3 | - | CASSDGLAYNEQFF
TRBJ2-5 | TRBV4-2 | - | CASSQELAGGPETQYF
TRBJ1-1 | TRBV6-5 | - | CASSIRGAAEAFF
TRBJ1-2 | TRBV3-1/TRBV3-2 | once | CASSWDRSLGYGYTF
TRBJ2-3 | TRBV12-3/TRBV12-4 | - | CASRRDTQYF
TRBJ2-7 | TRBV13 | once | CASSFGTRYYEQYF
TRBJ2-1 | TRBV28 | - | CASSSDSYIKNEQFF
TRBJ2-7 | TRBV7-2 | - | CASATSGGYEQYF
TRBJ1-2 | TRBV7-9 | - | CASSPQAAYYGYTF
TRBJ1-2 | TRBV9 | - | CASSVPKTGAGGYTF
TRBJ1-4 | TRBV10-3 | - | CAISYTMHGEKLFF
TRBJ1-3 | TRBV18 | - | CASSLSSNSGNTIYF
TRBJ1-4 | TRBV4-3 | few | CASSQDRREGEKLFF
TRBJ1-5 | TRBV27 | - | CASSPTGNVQPQHF
TRBJ1-1 | TRBV2 | - | CATTHEEDTEAFF
TRBJ2-2 | TRBV28 | - | CASSLTGGTPNTGELFF
TRBJ1-3 | TRBV18 | - | CASSLALDTIYF
TRBJ1-1 | TRBV5-1 | - | CASSKLPTGGRNTEAFF
TRBJ1-2 | TRBV12-3/TRBV12-4 | few | CASSFSRSYGYTF
TRBJ1-5 | TRBV19 | - | CASAGGGNQPQHF
TRBJ1-2 | TRBV18 | - | CASSPGQGGGYTF
TRBJ1-2 | TRBV7-9 | once | CASSSSGSFYGYTF
TRBJ1-5 | TRBV19 | - | CASSGGLSNQPQHF
TRBJ2-5 | TRBV5-1 | - | CASSLLRGGYQETQYF
TRBJ2-1 | TRBV27 | - | CASRLGLAGEKNEQFF
TRBJ2-1 | TRBV7-9 | - | CASSLYSPEQFF
TRBJ1-2 | TRBV12-3/TRBV12-4 | - | CASSAGQVRGYTF
TRBJ1-5 | TRBV2 | - | CASRARDRVSQPQHF
TRBJ2-6 | TRBV23-1 | - | CASNPLDRGHGANVLTF
TRBJ1-2 | TRBV23-1 | - | CASLLSGVRLTGYGYTF